These T cell receptor beta chains were read from a single sample in a study of vaccination and CD4 T cells after COVID-19. Antigens of these TCRs are unknown. A single record per CDR3 protein comes from TCRdb applying MiXCR to the PCR reads. Of about 20,000 distinct CDR3 sequences in the sample, approximately 40% are singletons; the top ten hold around 8.5%. The specimen was CD4+ T cells from blood, cultured in vitro, collected after SARS-CoV-2 vaccination. Receptors originate from a human donor who had recovered from COVID-19. Each CDR3 is given with its conserved first and last residue. The order of the fields is CDR3 length, V gene, J gene, clone size, CDR3 protein. Rows give clone size only sometimes, using once, few, many, or a class for an expanded clone.

15,TRBV19,TRBJ1-6,-,CASSGRGQNNSPLHF
13,TRBV19,TRBJ1-2,few,CASSPRQGAGYTF
12,TRBV12-3/TRBV12-4,TRBJ1-1,-,CASSFGNTEAFF
13,TRBV11-1,TRBJ1-2,-,CASSPEGGFGYTF
13,TRBV27,TRBJ1-1,-,CASSWGRDAEAFF
15,TRBV20-1,TRBJ2-2,once,CSASYDRGDTGELFF
14,TRBV7-9,TRBJ2-3,few,CASSLGSRGDTQYF
14,TRBV6-1,TRBJ1-2,few,CASSEAPQGYGYTF
14,TRBV6-2/TRBV6-3,TRBJ2-5,-,CASSLRSYQETQYF
14,TRBV6-2/TRBV6-3,TRBJ2-5,-,CASSLQRGLKTQYF
16,TRBV19,TRBJ2-1,few,CASSPGGAGTYNEQFF
16,TRBV20-1,TRBJ2-3,once,CSAIGWGGGRVDTQYF
17,TRBV28,TRBJ1-6,-,CASTPPAVRAHNSPLHF
13,TRBV24-1,TRBJ1-2,-,CATSYRGANGYTF
18,TRBV27,TRBJ1-5,few,CASSPIRGQPNSNQPQHF
15,TRBV6-1,TRBJ2-7,few,CASSEGWGSREEQYF
15,TRBV7-2,TRBJ2-1,-,CASSLVLAGAYEQFF
14,TRBV20-1,TRBJ2-1,-,CSASPGAGSPEQFF
12,TRBV20-1,TRBJ1-3,few,CSAGYSGNTIYF
16,TRBV7-3,TRBJ2-2,few,CASSLLRGRGPGELFF
14,TRBV28,TRBJ1-5,few,CASSPGSRVQPQHF
21,TRBV6-1,TRBJ1-6,-,CASSQTDLSGTGSSYNSPLHF
13,TRBV19,TRBJ1-1,-,CASSLSRNTEAFF
15,TRBV10-3,TRBJ1-1,few,CAISEIPGGRTEAFF
13,TRBV19,TRBJ2-1,once,CASSERGYNEQFF
16,TRBV5-1,TRBJ1-1,-,CASSLRTGLMNTEAFF
16,TRBV19,TRBJ1-2,-,CASSISDRALGYGYTF
16,TRBV11-3,TRBJ1-2,-,CASSHSTGSGRDGYTF
14,TRBV11-2,TRBJ2-7,few,CASSLGVGAGEQYF